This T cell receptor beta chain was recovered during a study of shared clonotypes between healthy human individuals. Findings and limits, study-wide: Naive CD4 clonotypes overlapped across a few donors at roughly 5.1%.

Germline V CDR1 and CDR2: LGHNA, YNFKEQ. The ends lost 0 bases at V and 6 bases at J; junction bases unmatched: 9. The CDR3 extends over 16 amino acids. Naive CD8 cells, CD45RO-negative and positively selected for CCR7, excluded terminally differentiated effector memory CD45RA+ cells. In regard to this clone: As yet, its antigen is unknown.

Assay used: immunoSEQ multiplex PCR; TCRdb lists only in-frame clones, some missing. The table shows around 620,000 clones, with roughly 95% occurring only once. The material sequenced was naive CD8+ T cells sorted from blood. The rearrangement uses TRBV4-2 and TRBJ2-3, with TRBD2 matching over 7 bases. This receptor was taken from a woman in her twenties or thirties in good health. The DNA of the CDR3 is TGTGCCAGCAGCCAAGATCGAGCGGGATTATCGGATACGCAGTATTTT. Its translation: CASSQDRAGLSDTQYF.